The TCR beta chain described here comes from a study of T cell responses to AZD1222 COVID-19 vaccine. Turning to this clone: Its matching antigen is unknown.

General study results and limits: Two AZD1222 administrations were followed by greater Spike-specific TCR breadth and depth. It was only after the peak T cell response that any repertoires were sampled.

J gave up 4 bases and V 5 bases, and 11 bases lay outside the gene matches. This CDR3 contains 15 residues. From germline, CDR1 is SGHAT and CDR2 FQNNGV. Produced via immunoSEQ multiplex PCR; TCRdb's table is partial and in-frame only. The sample holds under 110,000 clones, 86% seen once. Sequenced here: peripheral blood, sampled on day 0 of AZD1222 vaccination. V usage is TRBV11-2 and J usage is TRBJ2-7, with 7 bases matching TRBD1. This sequence was found in an adult in good health. The CDR3 sequence is CASSLRQGPVYEQYF. The DNA for the CDR3 is TGTGCCAGCAGCCTTAGACAGGGACCCGTTTACGAGCAGTACTTC.